The 3 T cell receptor beta chains reported below all come from one sample, sequenced in a study of spatial heterogeneity in lung cancer. Study observations and caveats: Intratumoral expanded alpha and beta TCR counts were found to track tumor mutation counts.

For these TCRs, the target antigens are not known. TCRdb re-called the 5' RACE reads with MiXCR, one entry per CDR3 protein. The sample yields about 2,000 distinct CDR3 sequences, roughly 8.9% seen once. Described time point: sample taken at primary tumor resection. Sequencing was performed on lung tumor tissue, taken at surgery. These receptors all come from a female donor with early-stage non-small cell lung cancer.

This clonotype was seen a handful of times. The V and J genes are TRBV20-1 and TRBJ2-5, with D unresolved. The germline V gene encodes CDR1 DFQATT and CDR2 SNEGSKA (reference sequence). CDR3 length: 12 residues. V was pared by 3 bases and J by 0 bases, with 5 bases between. In nucleotides, the CDR3 is TGCAGTGCTAGCGCACACCAAGAGACCCAGTACTTC. It is translated as CSASAHQETQYF.

Relative to its sample, this clonotype is medium-sized. The V gene is TRBV24-1, the J gene TRBJ2-3; TRBD2 aligns across 7 bases. The CDR3 is 18 amino acids. The V gene end was trimmed by 5 bases and the J gene end by 0 bases; junction bases not matched to a gene: 13. The germline gives CDR1 KGHDR, CDR2 SFDVKD. The CDR3 region has the DNA TGTGCCACCAGTGCCCCGGGGGGAGACGGAGCTAGCACAGATACGCAGTATTTT. This sequence encodes CATSAPGGDGASTDTQYF.

This clonotype has just a few counts. V and J are TRBV6-2 or TRBV6-3 and TRBJ2-5; TRBD1 matches 9 bases. The V gene's germline CDR1 is MNHEY and CDR2 SVGEGT. The V and J ends lost 0 bases and 3 bases, in that order; junction bases with no gene match: 2. This CDR3 spans 15 amino acids. The CDR3 nucleotides are TGTGCCAGCAGTTACTCTGGGACAGGGAAAGAGACCCAGTACTTC. As protein: CASSYSGTGKETQYF.